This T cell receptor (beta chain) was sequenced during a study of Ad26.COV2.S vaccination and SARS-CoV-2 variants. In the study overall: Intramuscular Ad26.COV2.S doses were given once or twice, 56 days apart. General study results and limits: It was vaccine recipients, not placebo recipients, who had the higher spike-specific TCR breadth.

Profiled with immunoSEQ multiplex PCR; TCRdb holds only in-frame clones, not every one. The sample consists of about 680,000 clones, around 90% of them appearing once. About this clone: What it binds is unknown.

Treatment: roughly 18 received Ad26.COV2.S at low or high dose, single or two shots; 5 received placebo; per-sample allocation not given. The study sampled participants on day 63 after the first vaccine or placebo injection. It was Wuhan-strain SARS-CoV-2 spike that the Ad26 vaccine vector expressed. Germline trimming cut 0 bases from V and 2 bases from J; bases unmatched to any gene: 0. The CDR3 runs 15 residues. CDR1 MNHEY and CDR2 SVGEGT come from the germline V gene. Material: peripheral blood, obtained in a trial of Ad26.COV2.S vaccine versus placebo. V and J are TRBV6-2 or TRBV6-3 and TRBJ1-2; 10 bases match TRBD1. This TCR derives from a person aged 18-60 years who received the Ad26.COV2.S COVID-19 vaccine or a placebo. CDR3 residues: CASSYSGQGNYGYTF. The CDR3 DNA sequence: TGTGCCAGCAGTTACTCGGGACAGGGGAACTATGGCTACACCTTC.